This T cell receptor (beta chain) was identified in a study of blood T cell repertoires in COVID-19. Study details: Sample material is recorded as cDNA or gDNA derived from T cells, B-cell-depleted T cells, or PBMCs.

The authors' processing: Estimation of nucleated cell counts was performed using reference gene primer amplification. Sequenced by immunoSEQ multiplex PCR; TCRdb stores in-frame clones only, minus some. V and J calls and clone size are given by that table; D and trimming were obtained from the DNA. The sample contains 200,000 to 300,000 clones, approximately 86% of which appear only once. This clone was recorded once. V shed 4 bases, J shed 2 bases, and the junction held 8 bases outside the gene matches. This CDR3 has 16 amino acids. Looked up from germline, CDR1 is LNHDA and CDR2 is SQIVND (reference sequence).

The origin of this receptor is a woman aged 55-69 years with active or convalescent COVID-19. This rearrangement joins TRBV19 to TRBJ2-5; 9 positions agree with TRBD1. Specimen: peripheral blood. The CDR3 nucleotides read TGTGCCAGTAGTAGATCCGGGACAGGGTTGCAAGAGACCCAGTACTTC. Amino acid sequence: CASSRSGTGLQETQYF.